A single sample gave rise to the 2 T cell receptor beta chains below, sequenced in a study of OX40 agonist ivuxolimab in advanced cancers. Data came from immunoSEQ multiplex PCR; TCRdb stores just in-frame clones and leaves some out. The table lists 30,000 to 45,000 clones, roughly 82% of them singletons, with 1.8% in the top ten. Source: CD4+ or CD8+ T cells sorted from blood, taken in a trial of the OX40 agonist ivuxolimab. These receptor sequences come from an adult with an advanced solid tumor such as melanoma, head and neck, liver or kidney cancer.

V and J are TRBV5-1 and TRBJ1-2; D is possibly TRBD1 (5 bases). Germline lookup yields CDR1 SGHRS and CDR2 YFSETQ. This CDR3 region has 12 residues. Deletions cut 9 bases from V and 2 bases from J, with 11 bases between. CDR3 protein: CATGDGNYGYTF. The CDR3 DNA is TGCGCCACCGGGGACGGGAACTATGGCTACACCTTC.

As for this clone: Compared with germline, one end of the junction differs, possibly owing to a read error. The rearrangement joins TRBV7-7 to TRBJ2-6, with D perhaps TRBD1 (6 bases). The germline V gene encodes CDR1 SSHAT and CDR2 FNYEAQ (reference sequence). This CDR3 region has 18 residues. In DNA form, the CDR3 reads TGTGCTAGCAGCTTAGGCCCTCAGGGGTCGACTGGGGCCAACGTCCTGACTTTC. It specifies CASSLGPQGSTGANVLTF.